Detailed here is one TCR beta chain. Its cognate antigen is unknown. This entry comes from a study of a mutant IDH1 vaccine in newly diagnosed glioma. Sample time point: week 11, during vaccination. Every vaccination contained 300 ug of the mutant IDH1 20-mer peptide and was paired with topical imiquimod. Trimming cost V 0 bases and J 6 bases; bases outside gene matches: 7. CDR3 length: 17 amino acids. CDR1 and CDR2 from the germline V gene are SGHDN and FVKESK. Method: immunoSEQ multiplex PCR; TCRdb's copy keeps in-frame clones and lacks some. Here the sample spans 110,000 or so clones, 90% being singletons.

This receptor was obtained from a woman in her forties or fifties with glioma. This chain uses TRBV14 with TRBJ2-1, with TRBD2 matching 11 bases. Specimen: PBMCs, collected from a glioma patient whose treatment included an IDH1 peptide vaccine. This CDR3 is CASSQDRIAGGPNEQFF. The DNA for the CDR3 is TGTGCCAGCAGCCAAGATAGGATAGCGGGAGGGCCCAATGAGCAGTTCTTC.